One and the same sample provided the 2 T cell receptor beta chains below, sequenced in a study of blood T cell repertoires in COVID-19. Assay: immunoSEQ multiplex PCR; the TCRdb copy retains only in-frame clones and omits some. The sample lists 200,000 to 250,000 clones; roughly 86% were seen once. The sequenced sample was peripheral blood. Receptors were obtained from a woman aged 70 to 79 with active or convalescent COVID-19.

In regard to this clone: One end of the junction is discordant with germline, which a read error may explain. This chain connects TRBV7-7 to TRBJ1-1; TRBD1 aligns across 7 bases. Germline V gives CDR1 SSHAT, CDR2 FNYEAQ (reference sequence). The CDR3 runs to 18 residues. CDR3 sequence: CASSPCPGTVRGDTEAFF. The CDR3 bases are TGTGCTAGCAGCCCATGTCCCGGGACAGTTAGGGGGGACACTGAAGCTTTCTTT.

The chain combines TRBV29-1 with TRBJ2-4; TRBD1 matches 8 bases. Trimming removed 7 bases from V and 8 bases from J; junction bases left unmatched: 10. Germline V CDR1 and CDR2: SQVTM, ANQGSEA. CDR3 length equals 13 residues. The CDR3 loop reads CSGRTGPPDIQYF. The CDR3 region has the DNA TGCAGCGGCAGGACAGGGCCTCCAGACATTCAGTACTTC.